Each of the 10 T cell receptor beta chains below was sequenced from the same sample in a study of blood T cell repertoires in COVID-19 (TCRdb year 2020). Library preparation used the immunoSEQ multiplex PCR assay. Held by TCRdb, this immuneACCESS table contains in-frame sequences only and omits some clones. Under half of the omission traces to an unresolved V gene where checked; the cause of the rest is unknown. The sample table records about 120,000 clones; around 87% of these occur just once. The ten largest clones add up to 25% to 30% of the sample. The sequencing sample was made of peripheral blood. These receptors came from a woman in her 70s with acute or convalescent COVID-19.

V is TRBV27 and J is TRBJ2-7; 7 bases agree with TRBD2. The J segment lost 0 bases and the V segment lost 6 bases, leaving 8 bases of the junction unmatched. The CDR3 has 15 residues. Germline CDR1 is MNHEY and CDR2 is SMNVEV (reference sequence). In nucleotides, the CDR3 is TGTGCCAGCAGCCATTACGGGGGGACCTCCTACGAGCAGTACTTC. Its translation is CASSHYGGTSYEQYF.

The chain recombines TRBV7-3 with TRBJ2-6; D perhaps matches TRBD1 (5 bases). This CDR3 region has 16 residues. With 2 bases removed from V and 0 bases from J, the gap between germline ends came to 8 bases. CDR1 is SGHTA, CDR2 FQGTGA, per germline. CDR3 sequence reads: CASSLWGTSGANVLTF. CDR3 in DNA: TGTGCCAGCAGCTTATGGGGCACCTCTGGGGCCAACGTCCTGACTTTC.

The genes are TRBV28 and TRBJ1-5; D perhaps matches TRBD1 (6 bases). The CDR3 length is 15 residues. Trimming removed 4 bases at V and 3 bases at J, with 13 bases between. Germline V gene lookup returns CDR1 MDHEN and CDR2 SYDVKM. The DNA of the CDR3 is TGTGCCAGCAGTTCCCAACAGGGTCTCAATCAGCCCCAGCATTTT. Protein product: CASSSQQGLNQPQHF.

The chain carries TRBV12-3 or TRBV12-4 and TRBJ1-1; D is uncertain. The CDR3 is made up of 13 amino acids. Trimming pared 6 bases from V and 1 base from J, leaving 9 bases between. The CDR3 nucleotides are TGTGCCAGCAGACTAGCAGCGAACACTGAAGCTTTCTTT. Protein sequence: CASRLAANTEAFF.

The V call is TRBV5-1, the J call TRBJ2-5; TRBD1 might be the D (6 bases). This CDR3 is built from 14 residues. With 2 bases removed from V and 2 bases from J, the gap between germline ends came to 10 bases. Germline CDR1 is SGHRS and CDR2 is YFSETQ. CDR3 nucleotides: TGCGCCAGCAGCTTAACAGGGCGACAAGAGACCCAGTACTTC. It specifies CASSLTGRQETQYF.

The gene calls are TRBV11-2 and TRBJ2-7; TRBD1 is a possible D gene (6 bases). CDR1 and CDR2 from the germline V gene are SGHAT and FQNNGV. V was clipped by 5 bases and J by 1 base, with 12 bases between them. The CDR3 loop spans 14 amino acids. The CDR3 DNA reads TGTGCCAGCAGCCTAAGACAGGCGTCCTACGAGCAGTACTTC. This sequence encodes CASSLRQASYEQYF.

This sequence joins TRBV4-1 and TRBJ1-3, with TRBD1 matching over 7 bases. Germline CDR1 MGHRA, CDR2 YSYEKL. The V segment lost 4 bases and the J segment 8 bases; nucleotides outside the gene matches: 14. The CDR3 runs 16 residues. The CDR3 region is CASSPRLRQGQDTIYF. The CDR3, as DNA: TGCGCCAGCAGCCCGCGGCTTAGACAGGGTCAAGACACCATATATTTT.

V and J are TRBV5-1 and TRBJ2-1; 8 nucleotides match TRBD2. This CDR3 contains 15 residues. Losses at the gene ends were 9 bases for V and 0 bases for J; bases not matched to a gene: 8. Germline V gene lookup returns CDR1 SGHRS and CDR2 YFSETQ. CDR3 bases: TGCGCCACCTCAGCGGGGGACCGCTCCTACAATGAGCAGTTCTTC. It yields the protein CATSAGDRSYNEQFF.

The V and J genes are TRBV5-1 and TRBJ1-4; no clear D. The CDR3 is 15 amino acids. Germline V gene data show CDR1 as SGHRS and CDR2 as YFSETQ. V was pared by 0 bases and J by 4 bases, with 10 bases between. The CDR3 region has the DNA TGCGCCAGCAGCTTGGAGGCAGGCTTTAATGAAAAACTGTTTTTT. It translates to CASSLEAGFNEKLFF. The full variable domain, with the rest looked up from reference TRBV5-1 and TRBJ1-4, is KAGVTQTPRYLIKTRGQQVTLSCSPISGHRSVSWYQQTPGQGLQFLFEYFSETQRNKGNFPGRFSGRQFSNSRSEMNVSTLELGDSALYLCASSLEAGFNEKLFFGSGTQLSVL.

The J gene is TRBJ1-4, the V gene TRBV29-1, with a weak D call TRBD1 (6 bases). V was clipped by 1 base and J by 12 bases, with 15 bases between them. CDR1 and CDR2 (germline): SQVTM, ANQGSEA. There are 13 residues in the CDR3. CDR3 in amino acids: CSVEGRRGGELFF. CDR3 in DNA: TGCAGCGTTGAAGGACGCAGGGGAGGGGAACTGTTTTTT.